This T cell receptor (beta chain) was sequenced for a study of blood T cell repertoires in COVID-19. The germline V gene has CDR1 SGHAT and CDR2 FQNNGV. The CDR3 is 15 amino acids. J lost 5 bases, V lost 5 bases, and 6 bases had no gene match. The method was immunoSEQ multiplex PCR; TCRdb's version includes in-frame clones alone and lacks a portion of them. The sample shows about 240,000 clones, about nine tenths of them seen only once. Input material: peripheral blood. This TCR was recovered from a man aged 60 to 75 with acute or convalescent COVID-19. This chain links TRBV11-2 with TRBJ1-4; 9 bases line up with TRBD1. The CDR3 reads CASSASGTGNEKLFF. The CDR3 nucleotides are TGTGCCAGCAGCGCATCCGGGACAGGGAATGAAAAACTGTTTTTT.